This TCR beta chain emerged from a study of regulatory T cells in long-lasting Graves disease. Study-wide points: Persistent disease exhibited a predilection for TRBV28, TRBJ1-2 and TRBJ2-5.

With 4 bases removed from V and 0 bases from J, the gap between germline ends came to 16 bases. This CDR3 region has 16 residues. Germline V gene data show CDR1 as MDHEN and CDR2 as SYDVKM. As to time point: newly diagnosed GD, antithyroid drugs for less than 3 months. The TCR library used RNA extracted from PBMCs. This clonotype occurred a few times. The antigen is not known. Arm-PCR of CDR3 regions and iRepertoire HTBI primers were used to build TCR beta libraries. One entry per CDR3 protein results from TCRdb running MiXCR on the multiplex PCR reads. The table shows 550,000 to 600,000 distinct CDR3 sequences, with 16% occurring only once. Another study also made use of these data, one on T cells in Graves' hyperthyroidism and ophthalmopathy. That paper notes: Hyperthyroidism in the patients, aged 18 to 65, was newly diagnosed and under 2 months in duration. The HTBI primer set drove a first-round RT-PCR of the TCR CDR3. A 13 V-J model separated ophthalmopathy from stable hyperthyroidism.

The gene calls are TRBV28 and TRBJ2-7; the D call may be TRBD1 or TRBD2 (5 bases each). The origin of this receptor is a man aged 18-30 years with Graves disease. The sequenced sample was peripheral blood mononuclear cells (PBMCs), obtained at new diagnosis, from a patient treated with antithyroid drugs. The CDR3 sequence is CASSSIRDPRSYEQYF. CDR3 DNA sequence: TGTGCCAGCAGTTCCATCCGGGACCCCCGCTCCTACGAGCAGTACTTC.